What follows are 28 T cell receptor beta chains derived from one specimen sequenced in a study of OX40 agonist ivuxolimab in advanced cancers. The library was produced with the immunoSEQ multiplex PCR assay. In TCRdb, the immuneACCESS table is reduced to in-frame sequences with V and J assigned. These tables do not hold every clone; where another copy was compared, an unresolved V gene accounts for under half, and the others remain unexplained. This sample holds about 83,000 clones; about 81% were observed only once. Of the sample, less than 9.5% is held by the ten largest clones. The sample was CD4+ or CD8+ T cells sorted from blood, taken in a trial of the OX40 agonist ivuxolimab. These receptors all come from an adult with an advanced solid tumor such as melanoma, head and neck, liver or kidney cancer.

The rearrangement joins TRBV30 to TRBJ2-2; TRBD1 matches at 9 bases. With V trimmed by 1 base and J by 1 base, 7 bases remained unmatched. The CDR3 spans 17 residues. Germline V gene lookup returns CDR1 GTSNPN and CDR2 SVGIG (reference sequence). CDR3 loop: CAWSASDRGGNTGELFF. The CDR3 DNA is TGTGCCTGGAGTGCCTCGGACAGGGGAGGGAACACCGGGGAGCTGTTTTTT.

The V and J genes are TRBV9 and TRBJ1-1; 7 bases fit TRBD1. CDR1 and CDR2 (germline): SGDLS, YYNGEE. The CDR3 sequence is 17 residues long. With V trimmed by 0 bases and J by 3 bases, 11 bases remained unmatched. This CDR3 reads CASSVGLEGARDTEAFF. CDR3 DNA sequence: TGTGCCAGCAGCGTAGGTTTGGAGGGGGCAAGGGACACTGAAGCTTTCTTT.

This clone was counted once. The chain uses TRBV6-1 and TRBJ2-7; TRBD2 matches 10 bases. V lost 9 bases, J lost 5 bases, and 10 bases stayed unmatched. CDR1 and CDR2 from the germline V gene are MNHNS and SASEGT. This CDR3 spans 14 amino acids. CDR3 amino acids: CASIPGLATHEQYF. DNA for the CDR3: TGTGCCAGTATCCCGGGACTAGCGACTCACGAGCAGTACTTC.

The chain is built from TRBV6-5 and TRBJ1-4; tentative D call: TRBD1 (6 bases). The CDR3 length is 15 residues. V was pared by 6 bases and J by 0 bases, with 11 bases between. Germline V CDR1 and CDR2: MNHEY, SVGAGI. CDR3 loop: CASRPWTATNEKLFF. As DNA, the CDR3 is TGTGCCAGCAGGCCCTGGACAGCAACTAATGAAAAACTGTTTTTT.

The chain couples TRBV5-1 to TRBJ1-2, with unresolved D. Trimming took off 3 bases at V and 4 bases at J, with 16 bases between the two ends. This CDR3 region has 15 residues. The germline V gene has CDR1 SGHRS and CDR2 YFSETQ. CDR3 region: CASSYLSLDPYGYTF. Written as DNA, the CDR3 is TGCGCCAGCAGCTATCTATCCCTAGACCCCTATGGCTACACCTTC.

The chain has TRBV30 and TRBJ1-4; D is ambiguous. Germline V gene data show CDR1 as GTSNPN and CDR2 as SVGIG (reference sequence). V lost 3 bases and J lost 8, with 19 bases in between. The CDR3 contains 15 residues. The CDR3 reads CAWSWAVASGEKLFF. The CDR3 DNA follows: TGTGCCTGGAGCTGGGCAGTGGCTAGTGGAGAAAAACTGTTTTTT. Together with reference TRBV30 and TRBJ1-4, the CDR3 gives the full variable domain: SQTIHQWPATLVQPVGSPLSLECTVEGTSNPNLYWYRQAAGRGLQLLFYSVGIGQISSEVPQNLSASRPQDRQFILSSKKLLLSDSGFYLCAWSWAVASGEKLFFGSGTQLSVL.

This clone was observed once. The chain joins TRBV27 to TRBJ1-2; possibly TRBD1 for D (5 bases). Trimming took 1 base from V and 4 from J, leaving 13 bases between them. The CDR3 runs 15 residues. Germline V gene sequence: CDR1 MNHEY, CDR2 SMNVEV (reference sequence). Written as DNA, the CDR3 is TGTGCCAGCAGTTTATTGGCCCGGCAGGGCTATGGCTACACCTTC. Translating it yields CASSLLARQGYGYTF.

The chain recombines TRBV5-1 with TRBJ1-6; the D gene is possibly TRBD1 (5 bases). Per germline, CDR1 SGHRS and CDR2 YFSETQ. The V and J ends lost 3 bases and 9 bases respectively, with 16 bases between them. The CDR3 is 15 amino acids. The DNA of the CDR3 is TGCGCCAGCAGCTCCTTGGGGGTGTTAAGTTCACCCCTCCACTTT. Encoded protein: CASSSLGVLSSPLHF.

The chain links TRBV29-1 to TRBJ2-5; unclear D gene. CDR1 is SQVTM and CDR2 is ANQGSEA in the germline V gene. V was pared by 4 bases and J by 5 bases, with 17 bases between. The CDR3 is made up of 14 amino acids. The CDR3 region has the DNA TGCAGCGTTGGTGAGGCGGTACCCTTGGAGACCCAGTACTTC. It codes for CSVGEAVPLETQYF.

This rearrangement joins TRBV6-1 to TRBJ2-1, with TRBD2 matching 13 bases. The ends lost 4 bases at V and 0 bases at J; junction bases unmatched: 6. This CDR3 spans 18 amino acids. The V gene's germline CDR1 is MNHNS and CDR2 SASEGT. CDR3 sequence: CASSGLAGGLVSYNEQFF. Here the CDR3 DNA reads TGTGCCAGCAGTGGACTAGCGGGAGGCCTCGTCTCCTACAATGAGCAGTTCTTC.

The genes are TRBV2 and TRBJ1-1; D remains unclear. Per germline, CDR1 SNHLY and CDR2 FYNNEI. The CDR3 has 13 residues. Trimming stripped 1 base from V and 4 bases from J, with 7 bases between. The CDR3 is CASSEGQFTEAFF. The CDR3 bases are TGTGCCAGCAGTGAAGGGCAGTTCACTGAAGCTTTCTTT.

The gene calls are TRBV7-3 and TRBJ2-2, with D unresolved. The CDR3 runs 15 residues. V was pared by 0 bases and J by 3 bases, with 8 bases between. Germline V gene data show CDR1 as SGHTA and CDR2 as FQGTGA. The CDR3 loop reads CASSLTGWDTGELFF. The CDR3 DNA reads as TGTGCCAGCAGCTTAACAGGGTGGGACACCGGGGAGCTGTTTTTT.

CDR3 in DNA: TGTGCCAGCGCCCGGGACGGGTATAGCAATCAGCCCCAGCATTTT. Its translation is CASARDGYSNQPQHF. The gene calls are TRBV9 and TRBJ1-5; perhaps TRBD1 as D (5 bases). This CDR3 spans 15 amino acids. Germline CDR1 reads SGDLS; CDR2 reads YYNGEE. Trimming cost V 7 bases and J 0 bases, with 14 bases left between them.

The CDR3 nucleotides are TGTGCCAGCGGGAGGACAGTTGACTATTCACCCCTCCACTTT. Its translation: CASGRTVDYSPLHF. The V and J genes are TRBV25-1 and TRBJ1-6; TRBD1 might be the D (6 bases). CDR1 is MGHDK, CDR2 SYGVNS, per germline. V lost 8 bases and J 8 bases, leaving 16 bases between the germline ends. This CDR3 spans 14 amino acids.

J is TRBJ2-7 and V is TRBV7-9; D assignment may be TRBD1 or TRBD2 (5 bases each). The CDR3 runs 13 residues. Trimming took off 5 bases at V and 3 bases at J, with 11 bases between the two ends. Germline V gene data show CDR1 as SEHNR and CDR2 as FQNEAQ (reference sequence). CDR3 nucleotides: TGTGCCAGCAGCAGGGACCCCAGCTACGAGCAGTACTTC. Its translation: CASSRDPSYEQYF.

The CDR3 here is CASSYGGTGNQPQHF. CDR3 bases: TGTGCCAGCAGTTACGGGGGTACGGGCAATCAGCCCCAGCATTTT. The V gene is TRBV6-6, the J gene TRBJ1-5, with a possible D match to TRBD1 (5 bases). The CDR3 totals 15 residues. Germline V lookup: CDR1 MNHNY, CDR2 SVGAGI (reference sequence). Trimming stripped 2 bases from V and 2 bases from J, with 10 bases between.

This clone appeared once. V and J are TRBV6-1 and TRBJ1-5; 7 bases agree with TRBD1. From germline, CDR1 is MNHNS and CDR2 SASEGT. The CDR3 is 13 residues long. Unmatched junction bases numbered 4, after V lost 5 bases and J lost 6 bases. DNA for the CDR3: TGTGCCAGCAGTCCCCAGGGGGGTCAGCCCCAGCATTTT. As protein: CASSPQGGQPQHF.

The chain is built from TRBV4-1 and TRBJ2-1; the D gene is possibly TRBD2 (6 bases). Germline V gives CDR1 MGHRA, CDR2 YSYEKL. V lost 1 base and J 5 bases, leaving 18 bases between the germline ends. The CDR3 extends over 17 amino acids. The CDR3 DNA is TGCGCCAGCAGCCAAGGGCCGCCGAGGCGGGAAAACAATGAGCAGTTCTTC. It codes for CASSQGPPRRENNEQFF.

This clone was recorded once. V usage is TRBV4-3 and J usage is TRBJ2-3, with TRBD2 identical over 8 bases. The CDR3 runs to 16 residues. J lost 6 bases, V lost 4 bases, and 12 bases had no gene match. From germline, CDR1 is LGHNA and CDR2 YSLEER. As DNA, the CDR3 is TGCGCCAGCAGCCGCCAAATTAGCGGGGCCGTCGATACGCAGTATTTT. It codes for CASSRQISGAVDTQYF.

V is TRBV7-2 and J is TRBJ2-3; no reliable D call. The CDR3 covers 12 residues. Germline V gene lookup returns CDR1 SGHTA and CDR2 FQGNSA. Trimming left V 5 bases short and J 5 bases short, with 8 bases between. CDR3 bases: TGTGCCAGCAGCCCCCAGAGAGATACGCAGTATTTT. Residues: CASSPQRDTQYF.

This sequence joins TRBV19 and TRBJ2-3, with 9 bases that match TRBD1. Germline values: CDR1 LNHDA, CDR2 SQIVND (reference sequence). This CDR3 spans 13 amino acids. V trimming: 8 bases; J trimming: 4 bases; junction bases outside the gene matches: 4. The CDR3 protein is CASGDRGADTQYF. The DNA of the CDR3 is TGTGCCAGTGGAGACAGGGGGGCAGATACGCAGTATTTT.

The gene calls are TRBV10-3 and TRBJ1-1, with D tentatively TRBD1 (6 bases). This CDR3 has 15 residues. Between the trimmed V and J ends, which lost 6 bases and 1 base, there was a span of 15 bases. Germline CDR1 is ENHRY and CDR2 is SYGVKD. Here the CDR3 reads CAIRAHGRGNTEAFF. The CDR3 DNA reads as TGTGCCATCAGAGCCCATGGCAGGGGGAACACTGAAGCTTTCTTT.

The rearrangement joins TRBV7-2 to TRBJ2-1, with TRBD1 matching over 7 bases. With 1 base clipped from V and 6 bases from J, the junction kept 6 bases outside the gene matches. CDR3 length: 15 residues. Germline V gives CDR1 SGHTA, CDR2 FQGNSA. DNA for the CDR3: TGTGCCAGCAGCTTAGTTCGGACAGGCAGCAATGAGCAGTTCTTC. Its protein is CASSLVRTGSNEQFF.

V gene TRBV6-6 combines with J gene TRBJ2-2, with D uncertain. The CDR3 is made up of 15 amino acids. Germline CDR1 MNHNY, CDR2 SVGAGI (reference sequence). Trimming stripped 0 bases from V and 6 bases from J, with 11 bases between. The CDR3 DNA follows: TGTGCCAGCAGTTACTCTGCAGAGAAGGCCGGGGAGCTGTTTTTT. It is translated as CASSYSAEKAGELFF.

The chain combines TRBV2 with TRBJ1-3, with 7 bases that match TRBD1. J lost 6 bases, V lost 5 bases, and 10 bases had no gene match. The CDR3 has 15 residues. Germline V CDR1 and CDR2: SNHLY, FYNNEI. CDR3 sequence: CASSKQGLVENTIYF. As DNA, the CDR3 is TGTGCCAGCAGTAAACAGGGGCTAGTTGAAAACACCATATATTTT.

The gene calls are TRBV7-9 and TRBJ2-3, with D unresolved. The CDR3 has 15 amino acids. CDR1 is SEHNR and CDR2 is FQNEAQ in the germline V gene (reference sequence). Trimming took off 5 bases at V and 2 bases at J, with 14 bases between the two ends. The CDR3 DNA follows: TGTGCCAGCAGCCGAGTAAGTGGGTTCACAGATACGCAGTATTTT. Protein sequence: CASSRVSGFTDTQYF.

V usage is TRBV5-1 and J usage is TRBJ1-2; possibly TRBD1 for D (5 bases). Germline V CDR1 and CDR2: SGHRS, YFSETQ. CDR3 length equals 14 residues. V dropped 4 bases and J dropped 0 bases, with 10 bases sitting between them. This chain's CDR3 is CASSPTGPNYGYTF. In nucleotides, the CDR3 is TGCGCCAGCAGCCCCACGGGGCCTAACTATGGCTACACCTTC. The full variable domain, in which reference TRBV5-1 and TRBJ1-2 provide the parts outside the CDR3, is KAGVTQTPRYLIKTRGQQVTLSCSPISGHRSVSWYQQTPGQGLQFLFEYFSETQRNKGNFPGRFSGRQFSNSRSEMNVSTLELGDSALYLCASSPTGPNYGYTFGSGTRLTVV.

CDR3 sequence (DNA): TGTGCCAGCAGCTCGGACAGGGCTGAAAAACTGTTTTTT. Amino acid sequence: CASSSDRAEKLFF. This rearrangement joins TRBV11-2 to TRBJ1-4; TRBD1 aligns across 8 bases. J gave up 7 bases and V 4 bases, and 2 bases lay outside the gene matches. The CDR3 loop spans 13 amino acids. Per the germline V gene, CDR1 is SGHAT and CDR2 is FQNNGV.